Below are 28 T cell receptor beta chains sequenced from a single sample in a study of shared clonotypes between healthy human individuals. Produced via immunoSEQ multiplex PCR; TCRdb's table is partial and in-frame only. The sample records 1,500,000 or so clones, approximately 98.5% being singletons. Source material: naive CD4+ T cells sorted from blood. Specified subset: CD45RA+ positively selected. The source is a man aged 25 to 45 in good health.

The rearrangement links TRBV18 to TRBJ1-2; 7 positions agree with TRBD1. CDR1 is KGHSH, CDR2 LQKENI, per germline. The V segment lost 3 bases and the J segment 8 bases; nucleotides outside the gene matches: 6. This CDR3 has 13 amino acids. The CDR3 is CASSPTGLGGYTF. In DNA, the CDR3 is TGTGCCAGCTCACCGACAGGGCTGGGAGGCTACACCTTC.

Worth noting for this clone: Other DNA sequences in the sample encode the same CDR3. This sequence joins TRBV9 and TRBJ2-7, with 9 bases fitting TRBD1. This CDR3 comprises 14 residues. Germline CDR1 and CDR2: SGDLS and YYNGEE. V shed 2 bases and J 3 bases; nucleotides not matched to a gene: 3. The CDR3 nucleotides are TGTGCCAGCAGCGTCCGGGACAGGGTCTACGAGCAGTACTTC. Translating gives CASSVRDRVYEQYF.

The CDR3 is CASSPLRMYEQYF. The DNA for the CDR3 is TGTGCCAGCAGCCCGCTTCGGATGTACGAGCAGTACTTC. The chain joins TRBV7-2 to TRBJ2-7; D is unclear. V dropped 5 bases and J dropped 4 bases, with 12 bases sitting between them. Per the germline V gene, CDR1 is SGHTA and CDR2 is FQGNSA. The CDR3 consists of 13 residues. Based on the CDR3 plus reference TRBV7-2 and TRBJ2-7, the full variable domain is GAGVSQSPSNKVTEKGKDVELRCDPISGHTALYWYRQSLGQGLEFLIYFQGNSAPDKSGLPSDRFSAERTGGSVSTLTIQRTQQEDSAVYLCASSPLRMYEQYFGPGTRLTVT.

The J gene is TRBJ2-1, the V gene TRBV29-1, with 8 nucleotides matching TRBD2. The germline V gene has CDR1 SQVTM and CDR2 ANQGSEA. The CDR3 contains 14 residues. Unmatched junction bases numbered 7, after V lost 3 bases and J lost 6 bases. This chain's CDR3 is CSVDRSGSANEQFF. The CDR3 DNA sequence: TGCAGCGTTGACAGAAGCGGGAGTGCCAATGAGCAGTTCTTC.

The DNA of the CDR3 is TGCGCCAGCAGCTTGGCTCCGACTAGCGGAGCCTCCTACAATGAGCAGTTCTTC. Translating it yields CASSLAPTSGASYNEQFF. The chain is built from TRBV5-1 and TRBJ2-1; TRBD2 agrees at 9 bases. CDR1 and CDR2 (germline): SGHRS, YFSETQ. The CDR3 is 18 amino acids. Trimming at V came to 0 bases and at J to 0 bases, leaving 7 bases not matched to a gene.

This clone appeared a single time. The V call is TRBV6-1, the J call TRBJ2-1, with 10 bases identical to TRBD2. The V gene's germline CDR1 is MNHNS and CDR2 SASEGT. Losses at the gene ends were 4 bases for V and 2 bases for J; bases not matched to a gene: 5. CDR3 length: 16 amino acids. As DNA, the CDR3 is TGTGCCAGCAGTGTTACCGGGACTAGCGCCTACAATGAGCAGTTCTTC. Residues: CASSVTGTSAYNEQFF.

The chain has TRBV11-3 and TRBJ2-7; D call uncertain. CDR1 SGHNT and CDR2 YENEEA come from the germline V gene. The ends were cut back, 4 bases at V and 7 bases at J, with 11 bases in the middle. The CDR3 is made up of 12 amino acids. The CDR3: CASSSRPTEQYF. The CDR3 region has the DNA TGTGCCAGCAGCTCCCGCCCAACGGAGCAGTACTTC.

The chain employs TRBV6-6 and TRBJ2-1; D gene ambiguous. V was clipped by 4 bases and J by 8 bases, with 12 bases between them. The germline V gene encodes CDR1 MNHNY and CDR2 SVGAGI (reference sequence). The length of the CDR3 is 13 residues. This CDR3 reads CASSLSFVDEQFF. For the CDR3, the DNA is TGTGCCAGCAGTTTGTCCTTTGTGGATGAGCAGTTCTTC.

The rearrangement links TRBV5-1 to TRBJ2-7; 7 bases map to TRBD2. The germline CDR1 and CDR2 sequences are SGHRS and YFSETQ. After removal of 5 bases from V and 3 bases from J, the junction contained 14 bases not matched to a gene. The CDR3 length is 16 residues. The CDR3 here is CASRIKIASGYYEQYF. CDR3 in DNA: TGCGCCAGCAGAATTAAGATCGCTAGCGGATACTACGAGCAGTACTTC.

The gene calls are TRBV2 and TRBJ1-2, with D possibly TRBD1 on 6 matching bases. The CDR3 is made up of 13 amino acids. V lost 6 bases and J lost 10, with 18 bases in between. Germline V lookup: CDR1 SNHLY, CDR2 FYNNEI. The CDR3 protein is CASRGASEGDYTF. CDR3 nucleotide sequence: TGTGCCAGCAGGGGGGCCTCCGAGGGAGACTACACCTTC.

Here the CDR3 DNA reads TGTGCCAGCAGCTTAAAAGGTTCAATCTACGAGCAGTACTTC. Translation gives CASSLKGSIYEQYF. The rearrangement links TRBV7-2 to TRBJ2-7; no firm D call. Germline-derived CDR1 and CDR2 are SGHTA and FQGNSA. The CDR3 spans 14 residues. V was trimmed by 2 bases and J by 3 bases, leaving 11 bases between them. The variable domain in full, completed from reference TRBV7-2 and TRBJ2-7, reads GAGVSQSPSNKVTEKGKDVELRCDPISGHTALYWYRQSLGQGLEFLIYFQGNSAPDKSGLPSDRFSAERTGGSVSTLTIQRTQQEDSAVYLCASSLKGSIYEQYFGPGTRLTVT.

J is TRBJ1-5 and V is TRBV9, with D perhaps matching TRBD1 (6 bases). The CDR3 extends over 14 amino acids. Germline V gives CDR1 SGDLS, CDR2 YYNGEE. The germline V and J ends were trimmed by 0 bases and 4 bases, with 8 bases remaining between them. CDR3 DNA sequence: TGTGCCAGCAGCGTAGGGACAGTGAATCAGCCCCAGCATTTT. Amino acid sequence: CASSVGTVNQPQHF.

The V and J genes are TRBV9 and TRBJ2-3; 7 bases map to TRBD1. Germline-derived CDR1 and CDR2 are SGDLS and YYNGEE. Trimming at V came to 4 bases and at J to 2 bases, leaving 10 bases not matched to a gene. This CDR3 has 16 amino acids. The chain's CDR3 is CASSPKEGASTDTQYF. The CDR3 coding sequence is TGTGCCAGCAGCCCTAAAGAGGGGGCATCCACAGATACGCAGTATTTT.

The chain uses TRBV11-2 and TRBJ2-3, with TRBD1 matching 8 bases. The CDR3 sequence is 17 residues long. Trimming cost V 2 bases and J 0 bases; bases outside gene matches: 7. Germline V gene lookup returns CDR1 SGHAT and CDR2 FQNNGV. This CDR3 is CASSLNGQGLSTDTQYF. The CDR3 region has the DNA TGTGCCAGCAGCTTAAACGGACAGGGCCTTAGCACAGATACGCAGTATTTT.

The chain links TRBV6-5 to TRBJ1-2; D is ambiguous. Germline CDR1 MNHEY, CDR2 SVGAGI. This CDR3 has 16 residues. V was trimmed by 0 bases and J by 3 bases, leaving 14 bases between them. In nucleotides, the CDR3 is TGTGCCAGCAGTTACTCAGAGTACAGACCCCACTATGGCTACACCTTC. The encoded protein is CASSYSEYRPHYGYTF.

The V and J genes are TRBV5-1 and TRBJ2-2, with no clear D. In germline, CDR1 is SGHRS, CDR2 YFSETQ. V lost 6 bases to trimming and J lost 1 base, with 4 bases between them. This CDR3 spans 12 amino acids. This chain's CDR3 is CASKENTGELFF. The CDR3 coding sequence is TGCGCCAGCAAAGAGAACACCGGGGAGCTGTTTTTT.

For this clone: The same CDR3 can be traced to other DNA sequences in this sample. This chain joins TRBV28 and TRBJ1-1, with a weak D call TRBD1 (6 bases). The length of the CDR3 is 15 residues. The V end lost 2 bases, the J end lost 2 bases, and 12 bases lay between the germline ends. In germline, CDR1 is MDHEN, CDR2 SYDVKM. The CDR3 is CASSLGGRGNTEAFF. CDR3 sequence (DNA): TGTGCCAGCAGTTTAGGGGGGCGAGGTAACACTGAAGCTTTCTTT.

V and J are TRBV11-2 and TRBJ2-2; TRBD1 aligns across 10 bases. Per the germline V gene, CDR1 is SGHAT and CDR2 is FQNNGV. CDR3 length: 16 amino acids. V trimming: 5 bases; J trimming: 3 bases; junction bases outside the gene matches: 6. The chain's CDR3 is CASSLRQGADTGELFF. CDR3 DNA sequence: TGTGCCAGCAGCCTCCGACAGGGGGCCGACACCGGGGAGCTGTTTTTT.

The chain has TRBV28 and TRBJ1-2; D is unclear. V was shortened by 6 bases and J by 3 bases, with 11 bases between the two germline ends. Germline V gene data show CDR1 as MDHEN and CDR2 as SYDVKM. The CDR3 contains 13 residues. CDR3 nucleotide sequence: TGTGCCAGCAGCCTAGCGGACTACTATGGCTACACCTTC. Translated: CASSLADYYGYTF.

Notes on this clone: This sample includes further DNA sequences coding for the same CDR3. The gene calls are TRBV6-1 and TRBJ2-7; no definite D call. Germline CDR1 MNHNS, CDR2 SASEGT. V lost 2 bases and J lost 0, with 8 bases in between. This CDR3 is 14 amino acids long. The CDR3 DNA sequence: TGTGCCAGCAGTGAACTGGCGGACTCCTACGAGCAGTACTTC. It encodes CASSELADSYEQYF.

The chain is built from TRBV5-1 and TRBJ2-1; TRBD2 matches 12 bases. This CDR3 region has 18 residues. The germline gives CDR1 SGHRS, CDR2 YFSETQ. After removal of 0 bases from V and 0 bases from J, the junction contained 4 bases not matched to a gene. In nucleotides, the CDR3 is TGCGCCAGCAGCTTGGCCTCTAGCGGGAGGGCCTCCTACAATGAGCAGTTCTTC. Translated: CASSLASSGRASYNEQFF.

This chain joins TRBV6-5 and TRBJ2-1; 9 nucleotides agree with TRBD2. This CDR3 region has 14 residues. From germline, CDR1 is MNHEY and CDR2 SVGAGI. After removal of 6 bases from V and 3 bases from J, the junction contained 3 bases not matched to a gene. This CDR3 is CASRLLAGYNEQFF. CDR3 coding DNA: TGTGCCAGCAGATTACTAGCGGGCTACAATGAGCAGTTCTTC.

The gene calls are TRBV5-1 and TRBJ2-2; perhaps TRBD1 as D (6 bases). Germline V gene data show CDR1 as SGHRS and CDR2 as YFSETQ. This CDR3 is 14 amino acids long. V lost 3 bases to trimming and J lost 2 bases, with 8 bases between them. The CDR3 spells CASSSDSNTGELFF. In DNA, the CDR3 is TGCGCCAGCAGCTCGGACAGCAACACCGGGGAGCTGTTTTTT.

The genes are TRBV5-6 and TRBJ1-1; D ambiguous. V lost 0 bases and J 2 bases, leaving 11 bases between the germline ends. Looked up from germline, CDR1 is SGHDT and CDR2 is YYEEEE. This CDR3 has 15 residues. CDR3 nucleotide sequence: TGTGCCAGCAGCTTGGTTAGGAATCGTAACACTGAAGCTTTCTTT. Its translation is CASSLVRNRNTEAFF. Full variable domain (outside the CDR3, taken from reference TRBV5-6 and TRBJ1-1): DAGVTQSPTHLIKTRGQQVTLRCSPKSGHDTVSWYQQALGQGPQFIFQYYEEEERQRGNFPDRFSGHQFPNYSSELNVNALLLGDSALYLCASSLVRNRNTEAFFGQGTRLTVV.

The V call is TRBV5-6, the J call TRBJ1-5, with D uncertain. The V and J ends lost 7 bases and 6 bases respectively, with 14 bases between them. The germline V gene has CDR1 SGHDT and CDR2 YYEEEE. This CDR3 comprises 13 residues. The DNA of the CDR3 is TGTGCCAGCTCCTACAGTACGGCTCAGCCCCAGCATTTT. Translating it yields CASSYSTAQPQHF.

This chain joins TRBV29-1 and TRBJ2-7; tentatively, D is TRBD1 (6 bases). V lost 7 bases and J 4 bases, leaving 11 bases between the germline ends. Germline CDR1 and CDR2: SQVTM and ANQGSEA. The CDR3 extends over 11 amino acids. The CDR3 spells CSAGVGYEQYF. The DNA for the CDR3 is TGCAGCGCAGGGGTTGGGTACGAGCAGTACTTC.

The rearrangement links TRBV18 to TRBJ1-5; tentatively, D is TRBD1 (6 bases). V was cut by 3 bases and J by 7 bases, with 16 bases left in between. This CDR3 contains 15 residues. Per the germline V gene, CDR1 is KGHSH and CDR2 is LQKENI. Here the CDR3 reads CASSPTTGRAQPQHF. In DNA form, the CDR3 reads TGTGCCAGCTCACCGACGACAGGAAGGGCACAGCCCCAGCATTTT.

Details on this clone: Different DNA sequences within this sample yield the same CDR3. CDR3: CASSVDKNTEAFF. The CDR3 DNA reads as TGTGCCAGCAGCGTAGACAAGAACACTGAAGCTTTCTTT. The chain is built from TRBV9 and TRBJ1-1, with unresolved D. CDR1 SGDLS and CDR2 YYNGEE come from the germline V gene. This CDR3 comprises 13 residues. V was shortened by 0 bases and J by 1 base, with 4 bases between the two germline ends.